These 13 T cell receptor beta chains came from one sample sequenced in a study of OX40 agonist ivuxolimab in advanced cancers. Profiling relied on immunoSEQ multiplex PCR, and the TCRdb table lists in-frame clones only, not all of them. The table has roughly 100,000 clones, roughly 88% seen once. The sample in question was CD4+ or CD8+ T cells sorted from blood, obtained in a trial of the OX40 agonist ivuxolimab. The receptors originated from an adult with an advanced solid tumor such as melanoma, head and neck, liver or kidney cancer.

This sequence joins TRBV5-1 and TRBJ1-3; D unclear. V was clipped by 0 bases and J by 0 bases, with 7 bases between them. The CDR3 loop spans 15 amino acids. The V gene's germline CDR1 is SGHRS and CDR2 YFSETQ. The CDR3 nucleotides are TGCGCCAGCAGCTTGGAACTCGGCTCTGGAAACACCATATATTTT. Translating it yields CASSLELGSGNTIYF.

The chain joins TRBV14 to TRBJ2-1, with D possibly matching TRBD2 (6 bases). This CDR3 comprises 17 residues. V lost 1 base and J lost 3, with 16 bases in between. Germline V gives CDR1 SGHDN, CDR2 FVKESK. The CDR3 sequence: CASSQAGSSSGYNEQFF. The CDR3 DNA reads TGTGCCAGCAGCCAAGCGGGGAGTAGTAGCGGCTACAATGAGCAGTTCTTC.

The V call is TRBV2, the J call TRBJ1-1, with D possibly being TRBD1 (6 bases). This CDR3 spans 13 amino acids. Germline-derived CDR1 and CDR2 are SNHLY and FYNNEI. Trimming took 4 bases from V and 5 from J, leaving 11 bases between them. For the CDR3, the DNA is TGTGCCAGCAGTGGACAGGTGGGGACTGAAGCTTTCTTT. This encodes CASSGQVGTEAFF.

CDR3 protein: CSVEDLGRGTDTQYF. In DNA, the CDR3 is TGCAGCGTTGAAGATCTAGGGAGGGGCACAGATACGCAGTATTTT. The rearrangement links TRBV29-1 to TRBJ2-3, with 7 bases that match TRBD2. The CDR3 consists of 15 residues. V lost 0 bases to trimming and J lost 1 base; unmatched junction nucleotides: 4. Germline V gene data show CDR1 as SQVTM and CDR2 as ANQGSEA.

The chain joins TRBV19 to TRBJ1-5; 8 positions agree with TRBD1. This CDR3 is 17 amino acids long. The germline CDR1 and CDR2 sequences are LNHDA and SQIVND (reference sequence). V was pared by 5 bases and J by 6 bases, with 15 bases of the junction left unmatched. CDR3: CASSFRTGIVVVQPQHF. The CDR3 bases are TGTGCCAGTAGTTTCCGGACAGGGATAGTTGTGGTTCAGCCCCAGCATTTT.

The chain recombines TRBV5-4 with TRBJ2-2; 11 bases are a match to TRBD2. This CDR3 spans 18 amino acids. With V trimmed by 0 bases and J by 0 bases, 4 bases remained unmatched. Germline values: CDR1 SGHNT, CDR2 YYREEE (reference sequence). Here the CDR3 reads CASSLGLAGGPNTGELFF. CDR3 bases: TGTGCCAGCAGCTTGGGGCTAGCGGGAGGTCCGAACACCGGGGAGCTGTTTTTT.

The rearrangement uses TRBV27 and TRBJ2-7; 7 bases are a match to TRBD1. The CDR3 is 13 residues long. J was trimmed by 5 bases and V by 7 bases; bases with no gene match: 8. CDR1 is MNHEY, CDR2 SMNVEV, per germline (reference sequence). CDR3: CASTNRGGDEQYF. In DNA, the CDR3 is TGTGCCAGCACTAACAGGGGCGGAGACGAGCAGTACTTC.

The table lists this clone with many counts. Other DNA sequences in this specimen translate into the identical CDR3. V usage is TRBV7-9 and J usage is TRBJ1-1; 8 nucleotides align to TRBD1. The V gene's germline CDR1 is SEHNR and CDR2 FQNEAQ (reference sequence). V shed 8 bases and J 11 bases; nucleotides not matched to a gene: 10. This CDR3 has 12 amino acids. The CDR3 loop is CASRGQGGWAFF. In nucleotides, the CDR3 is TGTGCCAGCCGCGGACAGGGAGGTTGGGCTTTCTTT.

The rearrangement joins TRBV14 to TRBJ1-3, with 10 bases that match TRBD1. The length of the CDR3 is 19 residues. Looked up from germline, CDR1 is SGHDN and CDR2 is FVKESK. Trimming took 1 base from V and 1 from J; bases not matched to a gene: 10. CDR3 coding DNA: TGTGCCAGCAGCCAAGTTTTGCGGACAGGGGGAGTATCTGGAAACACCATATATTTT. It is translated as CASSQVLRTGGVSGNTIYF.

The chain is built from TRBV5-1 and TRBJ2-7; either TRBD1 or TRBD2 may supply D (5 bases each). Germline values: CDR1 SGHRS, CDR2 YFSETQ. This CDR3 spans 13 amino acids. Trimming shortened V by 6 bases and J by 1 base, and 11 bases separated the two germline ends. The CDR3, as DNA: TGCGCCAGCATCCGGGACGGATCCTACGAGCAGTACTTC. It yields the protein CASIRDGSYEQYF.

The chain combines TRBV19 with TRBJ2-6; D gene uncertain. The CDR3 extends over 19 amino acids. The V end was cut by 8 bases, the J end by 0 bases, with 23 bases between. The germline V gene has CDR1 LNHDA and CDR2 SQIVND (reference sequence). The CDR3 loop is CASRQVIFQRGSGANVLTF. The CDR3 bases are TGTGCCAGTCGCCAGGTTATATTCCAACGTGGCTCTGGGGCCAACGTCCTGACTTTC.

The CDR3 region has the DNA TGTGCCAGCAGCTCCAGCTACCCGAGGGGGATTGAGCAGTTCTTC. It encodes CASSSSYPRGIEQFF. The V and J genes are TRBV11-2 and TRBJ2-1, with D perhaps TRBD1 (6 bases). Trimming shortened V by 4 bases and J by 9 bases, and 19 bases separated the two germline ends. Germline loops: CDR1 SGHAT, CDR2 FQNNGV. This CDR3 contains 15 residues.

This clone has only one observation. The V call is TRBV29-1, the J call TRBJ2-3; D gene ambiguous. The length of the CDR3 is 13 residues. Trimming left V 4 bases short and J 4 bases short, with 12 bases between. From germline, CDR1 is SQVTM and CDR2 ANQGSEA. The CDR3 here is CSVAPSSPDTQYF. CDR3 bases: TGCAGCGTTGCTCCTTCTTCGCCAGATACGCAGTATTTT.